This T cell receptor (beta chain) was identified during a study of beta chain features in type 1 diabetes. This clone was observed a handful of times. Antigen unknown. CDR1 is SGHVS and CDR2 is FQNEAQ in the germline V gene. Trimming stripped 3 bases from V and 3 bases from J, with 12 bases between. The CDR3 length is 14 residues. Study outcomes and limitations: In patients and controls equally, PCR might favor templates that are shorter. In every one of the four CD4+ subsets, TCRB CDR3s were moderately but significantly shorter in Type 1 diabetes patients.

All of the isolated RNA was reverse transcribed, so expressed TCRB transcripts were sequenced. Generated by immunoSEQ multiplex PCR, the TCRdb table keeps only in-frame clones and is missing some. The sample consists of more than 300,000 clones, around 10% of them appearing once. The chain joins TRBV7-8 to TRBJ2-7, with TRBD1 as a possible D gene (6 bases). The clonotype was recovered from a man between 25 and 39 years old with type 1 diabetes. The specimen was central memory CD4+ T cells from blood. CDR3 nucleotide sequence: TGTGCCAGCAGCTTCCGGACAGTACTCTACGAGCAGTACTTC. This gives the protein CASSFRTVLYEQYF. The whole variable domain, filled in from reference TRBV7-8 and TRBJ2-7, reads GAGVSQSPRYKVAKRGQDVALRCDPISGHVSLFWYQQALGQGPEFLTYFQNEAQLDKSGLPSDRFFAERPEGSVSTLKIQRTQQEDSAVYLCASSFRTVLYEQYFGPGTRLTVT.